The clone carrying this T cell receptor (beta chain) has only one observation. Its antigen is currently unknown. The assay was immunoSEQ multiplex PCR, and TCRdb's table has in-frame clones only and misses some. There are about 600,000 clones in the sample; roughly 98% occur only once, and approximately 0.33% lies in the top ten. This sample is part of a study of shared clonotypes between healthy human individuals. Germline loops: CDR1 MNHEY, CDR2 SMNVEV (reference sequence). The CDR3 spans 12 residues. Trimming took 5 bases from V and 7 from J, leaving 9 bases between them. Study conclusions and caveats: Around 5.3% of naive CD4 clonotypes were shared across a handful of donors.

Terminally differentiated effector memory CD45RA+ cells were excluded from the naive CD8 cells, which were CD45RO-negative and positively selected for CCR7. Sample: naive CD8+ T cells sorted from blood. The chain employs TRBV27 and TRBJ2-1; D gene uncertain. This receptor was identified in a man under 40 in good health. The CDR3 here is CASSPTENEQFF. The CDR3, as DNA: TGTGCCAGCAGTCCTACAGAGAATGAGCAGTTCTTC.